A single sample gave rise to the 7 T cell receptor beta chains below, sequenced in a study of T cell clonotyping in hematopoietic cell transplantation. Method: immunoSEQ multiplex PCR; TCRdb's copy keeps in-frame clones and lacks some. The sample consists of around 9,600 clones, approximately 79% of them appearing once. Sample: peripheral blood mononuclear cells, taken 180 days after allogeneic stem cell transplant. These receptors all stem from a female patient aged 50 to 65 who had an allogeneic stem cell transplant from a related donor, so the T cells may come from the graft donor. Some clones in this sample may be carry-over from other donors' samples.

The chain has TRBV7-8 and TRBJ2-5; 14 bases fit TRBD2. V was clipped by 2 bases and J by 3 bases; unmatched bases: 8. Germline assignment: CDR1 SGHVS and CDR2 FQNEAQ. The CDR3 covers 18 residues. CDR3 residues: CASSLTMTSGGAKETQYF. The CDR3 DNA follows: TGTGCCAGCAGCTTAACAATGACTAGCGGGGGGGCAAAAGAGACCCAGTACTTC. Drawing the rest from reference TRBV7-8 and TRBJ2-5, the complete variable domain is GAGVSQSPRYKVAKRGQDVALRCDPISGHVSLFWYQQALGQGPEFLTYFQNEAQLDKSGLPSDRFFAERPEGSVSTLKIQRTQQEDSAVYLCASSLTMTSGGAKETQYFGPGTRLLVL.

This chain links TRBV7-2 with TRBJ1-4; D remains unclear. Germline-derived CDR1 and CDR2 are SGHTA and FQGNSA. V was pared by 5 bases and J by 3 bases, with 4 bases between. The CDR3 covers 12 residues. DNA of the CDR3: TGTGCCAGCAGCCGTGCTAATGAAAAACTGTTTTTT. Its translation: CASSRANEKLFF.

The rearrangement joins TRBV11-2 to TRBJ1-6, with a tentative D call TRBD1 (5 bases). The CDR3 is 15 amino acids. The V gene's germline CDR1 is SGHAT and CDR2 FQNNGV. The germline V and J ends were trimmed by 4 bases and 10 bases, with 17 bases remaining between them. CDR3 bases: TGTGCCAGCAGCTCCCTCAAAGGGACGGGGTCACCCCTCCACTTT. This gives the protein CASSSLKGTGSPLHF.

The chain combines TRBV29-1 with TRBJ1-1; D is ambiguous. CDR1 is SQVTM and CDR2 is ANQGSEA in the germline V gene. The ends were cut back, 3 bases at V and 1 base at J, with 3 bases in the middle. CDR3 length: 11 amino acids. The DNA of the CDR3 is TGCAGCGTTGATCAGAACACTGAAGCTTTCTTT. It translates to CSVDQNTEAFF.

The gene calls are TRBV2 and TRBJ1-1; D may be TRBD1 (5 bases). Germline V gene sequence: CDR1 SNHLY, CDR2 FYNNEI. V dropped 2 bases and J dropped 10 bases, with 14 bases sitting between them. The CDR3 covers 13 residues. CDR3 sequence reads: CASSELGAVAAFF. For the CDR3, the DNA is TGTGCCAGCAGTGAATTAGGGGCCGTAGCAGCTTTCTTT.

This chain connects TRBV10-2 to TRBJ1-1, with 7 bases fitting TRBD1. The germline V gene has CDR1 WSHSY and CDR2 SAAADI. V trimming: 6 bases; J trimming: 0 bases; junction bases outside the gene matches: 4. This CDR3 has 14 amino acids. The CDR3 nucleotides read TGCGCCAGCAGGACAGGGAGCGTGAACACTGAAGCTTTCTTT. It is translated as CASRTGSVNTEAFF.

The gene calls are TRBV18 and TRBJ2-5; 7 bases align to TRBD1. CDR3 length: 14 residues. Germline lookup yields CDR1 KGHSH and CDR2 LQKENI. J lost 4 bases, V lost 3 bases, and 5 bases had no gene match. CDR3 amino acids: CASSPTGPRETQYF. CDR3 DNA: TGTGCCAGCTCACCGACAGGGCCAAGAGAGACCCAGTACTTC.